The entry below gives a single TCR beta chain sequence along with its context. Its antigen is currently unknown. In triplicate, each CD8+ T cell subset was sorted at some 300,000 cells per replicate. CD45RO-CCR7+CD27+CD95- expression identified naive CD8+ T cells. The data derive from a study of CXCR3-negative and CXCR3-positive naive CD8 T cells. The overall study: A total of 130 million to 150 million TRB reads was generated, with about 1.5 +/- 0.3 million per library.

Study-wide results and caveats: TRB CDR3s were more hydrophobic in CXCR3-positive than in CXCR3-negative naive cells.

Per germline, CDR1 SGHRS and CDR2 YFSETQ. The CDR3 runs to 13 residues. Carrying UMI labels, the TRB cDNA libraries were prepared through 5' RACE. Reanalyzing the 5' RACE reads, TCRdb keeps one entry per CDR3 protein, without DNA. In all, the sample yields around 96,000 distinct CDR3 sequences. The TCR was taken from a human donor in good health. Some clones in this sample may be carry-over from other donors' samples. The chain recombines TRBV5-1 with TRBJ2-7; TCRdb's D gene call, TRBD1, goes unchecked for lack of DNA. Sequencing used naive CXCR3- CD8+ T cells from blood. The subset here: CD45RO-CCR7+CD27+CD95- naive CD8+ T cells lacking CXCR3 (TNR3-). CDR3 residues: CASRTGSSREQYF.